Below, 4 T cell receptor beta chains from the same sample are listed, as sequenced in a study of T cells in Graves' hyperthyroidism and ophthalmopathy. RNA transcripts yielded amplified TCR beta CDR3 regions. When the TCR CDR3 underwent first-round RT-PCR, the HTBI primer set was used. MiXCR was run by TCRdb on the multiplex PCR reads, yielding one entry per CDR3 protein. The sample has about 740,000 distinct CDR3 sequences; about 15% are singletons. Sequences were obtained from blood. Receptor source: a woman younger than 35 with Graves' hyperthyroidism.

This clonotype occurred many times. The CDR3 sequence: CASSLDRSGYNEQFF. CDR3 DNA: TGTGCCAGCAGTTTAGATCGGTCGGGGTACAATGAGCAGTTCTTC. This chain uses TRBV27 with TRBJ2-1; D perhaps matches TRBD2 (5 bases). The germline gives CDR1 MNHEY, CDR2 SMNVEV (reference sequence). V was shortened by 2 bases and J by 4 bases, with 12 bases between the two germline ends. This CDR3 is built from 15 residues.

In this sample, this clonotype turned up a few times. The chain uses TRBV6-1 and TRBJ2-3, with 11 bases that match TRBD2. J gave up 0 bases and V 6 bases, and 5 bases lay outside the gene matches. The CDR3 sequence is 16 residues long. Per the germline V gene, CDR1 is MNHNS and CDR2 is SASEGT. The DNA of the CDR3 is TGTGCCAGCAGCACGACTAGCGGGACTAGCACAGATACGCAGTATTTT. This translates into CASSTTSGTSTDTQYF.

The rearrangement joins TRBV5-1 to TRBJ1-5, with D perhaps TRBD1 (5 bases). This CDR3 is 15 amino acids long. Trimming cost V 4 bases and J 0 bases, with 11 bases left between them. Germline lookup yields CDR1 SGHRS and CDR2 YFSETQ. This CDR3 is CASSRDGSSNQPQHF. CDR3 nucleotide sequence: TGCGCCAGCAGCAGGGACGGGAGTAGCAATCAGCCCCAGCATTTT.

This clonotype has only a few counts. The chain is built from TRBV7-2 and TRBJ2-2; 12 bases fit TRBD2. V was clipped by 2 bases and J by 10 bases; unmatched bases: 8. The CDR3 loop spans 16 amino acids. The germline V gene has CDR1 SGHTA and CDR2 FQGNSA. CDR3 nucleotide sequence: TGTGCCAGCAGCTTAACTAGCGGGAGGTCATTAGAGGAGCTGTTTTTT. Protein product: CASSLTSGRSLEELFF.